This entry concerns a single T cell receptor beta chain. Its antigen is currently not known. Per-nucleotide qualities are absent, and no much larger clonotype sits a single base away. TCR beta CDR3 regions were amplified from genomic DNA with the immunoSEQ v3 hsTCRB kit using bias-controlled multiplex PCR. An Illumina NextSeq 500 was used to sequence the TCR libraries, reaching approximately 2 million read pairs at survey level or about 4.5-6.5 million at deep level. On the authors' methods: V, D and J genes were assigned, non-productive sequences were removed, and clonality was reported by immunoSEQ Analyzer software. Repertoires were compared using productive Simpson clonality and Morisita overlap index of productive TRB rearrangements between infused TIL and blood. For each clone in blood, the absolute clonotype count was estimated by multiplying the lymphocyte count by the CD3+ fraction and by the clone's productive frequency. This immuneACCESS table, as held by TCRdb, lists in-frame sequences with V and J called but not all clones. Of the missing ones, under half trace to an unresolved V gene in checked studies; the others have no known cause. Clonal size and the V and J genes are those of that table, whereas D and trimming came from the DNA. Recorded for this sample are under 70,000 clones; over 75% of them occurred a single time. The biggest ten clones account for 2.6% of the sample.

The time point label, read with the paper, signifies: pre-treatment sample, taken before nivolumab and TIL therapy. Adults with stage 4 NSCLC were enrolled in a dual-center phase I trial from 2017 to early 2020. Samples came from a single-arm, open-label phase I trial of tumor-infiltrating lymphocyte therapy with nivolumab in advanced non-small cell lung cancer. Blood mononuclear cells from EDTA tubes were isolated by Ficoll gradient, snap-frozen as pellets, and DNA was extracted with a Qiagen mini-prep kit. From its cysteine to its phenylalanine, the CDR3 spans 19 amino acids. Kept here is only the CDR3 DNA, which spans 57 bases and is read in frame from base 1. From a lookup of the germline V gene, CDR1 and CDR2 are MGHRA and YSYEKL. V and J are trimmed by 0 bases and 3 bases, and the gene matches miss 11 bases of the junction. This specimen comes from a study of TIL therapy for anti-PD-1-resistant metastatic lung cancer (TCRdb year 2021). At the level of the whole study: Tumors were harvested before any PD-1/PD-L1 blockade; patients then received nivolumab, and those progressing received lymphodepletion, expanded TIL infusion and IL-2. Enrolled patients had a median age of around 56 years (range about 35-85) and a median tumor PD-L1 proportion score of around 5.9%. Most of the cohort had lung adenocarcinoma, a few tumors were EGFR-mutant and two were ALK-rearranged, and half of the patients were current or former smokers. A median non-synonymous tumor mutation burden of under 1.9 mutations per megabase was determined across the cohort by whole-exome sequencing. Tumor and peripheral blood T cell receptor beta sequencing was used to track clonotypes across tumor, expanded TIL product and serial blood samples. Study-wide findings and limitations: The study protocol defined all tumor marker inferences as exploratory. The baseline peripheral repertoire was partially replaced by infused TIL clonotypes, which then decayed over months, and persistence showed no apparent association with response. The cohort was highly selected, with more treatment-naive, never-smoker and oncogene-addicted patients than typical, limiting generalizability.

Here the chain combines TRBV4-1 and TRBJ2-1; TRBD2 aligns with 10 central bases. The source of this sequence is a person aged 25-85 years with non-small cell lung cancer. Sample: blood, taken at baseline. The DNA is TGCGCCAGCAGCCAAGAACTAGCGGGAAGGGCTAGCGTCTACAATGAGCAGTTCTTC. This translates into CASSQELAGRASVYNEQFF.